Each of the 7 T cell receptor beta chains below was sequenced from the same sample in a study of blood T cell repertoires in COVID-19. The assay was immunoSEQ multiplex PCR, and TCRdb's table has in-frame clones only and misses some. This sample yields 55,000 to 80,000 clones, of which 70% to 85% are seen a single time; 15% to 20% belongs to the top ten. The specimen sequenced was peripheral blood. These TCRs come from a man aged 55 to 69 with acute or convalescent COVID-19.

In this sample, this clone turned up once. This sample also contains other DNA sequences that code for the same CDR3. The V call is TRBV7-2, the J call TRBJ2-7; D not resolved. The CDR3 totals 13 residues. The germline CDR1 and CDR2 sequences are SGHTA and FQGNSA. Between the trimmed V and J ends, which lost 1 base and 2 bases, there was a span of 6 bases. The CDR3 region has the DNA TGTGCCAGCAGCTTAGTTGGAGCCTACGAGCAGTACTTC. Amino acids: CASSLVGAYEQYF.

The CDR3 protein is CASSPDRGSGNTIYF. For the CDR3, the DNA is TGTGCCAGCAGCCCCGACAGGGGGTCTGGAAACACCATATATTTT. The chain combines TRBV5-6 with TRBJ1-3, with 9 positions matching TRBD1. Looked up from germline, CDR1 is SGHDT and CDR2 is YYEEEE. The CDR3 length is 15 residues. With V trimmed by 4 bases and J by 1 base, 3 bases remained unmatched.

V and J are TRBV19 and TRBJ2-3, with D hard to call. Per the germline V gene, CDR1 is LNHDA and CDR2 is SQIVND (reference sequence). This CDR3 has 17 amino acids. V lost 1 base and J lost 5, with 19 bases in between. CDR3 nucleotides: TGTGCCAGTAGTATAGGCCGGATTGGGTTTTCGGGAGATACGCAGTATTTT. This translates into CASSIGRIGFSGDTQYF.

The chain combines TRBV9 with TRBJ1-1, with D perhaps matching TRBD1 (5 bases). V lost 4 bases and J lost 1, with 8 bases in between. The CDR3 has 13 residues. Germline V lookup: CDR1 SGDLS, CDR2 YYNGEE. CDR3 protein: CASSRTGNTEAFF. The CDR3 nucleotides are TGTGCCAGCAGCCGCACAGGGAACACTGAAGCTTTCTTT.

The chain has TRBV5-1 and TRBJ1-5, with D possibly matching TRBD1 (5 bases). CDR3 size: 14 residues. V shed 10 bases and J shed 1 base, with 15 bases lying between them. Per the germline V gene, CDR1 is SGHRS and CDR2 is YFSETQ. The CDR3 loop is CAPAGRGSNQPQHF. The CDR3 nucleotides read TGCGCCCCAGCAGGACGGGGGAGCAATCAGCCCCAGCATTTT.

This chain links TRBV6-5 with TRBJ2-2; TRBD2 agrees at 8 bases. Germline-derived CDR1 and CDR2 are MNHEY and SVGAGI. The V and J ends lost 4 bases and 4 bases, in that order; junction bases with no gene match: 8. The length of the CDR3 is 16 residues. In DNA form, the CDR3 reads TGTGCCAGCAGTTCTCCGGGGGGGCTAGGCACCGGGGAGCTGTTTTTT. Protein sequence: CASSSPGGLGTGELFF.

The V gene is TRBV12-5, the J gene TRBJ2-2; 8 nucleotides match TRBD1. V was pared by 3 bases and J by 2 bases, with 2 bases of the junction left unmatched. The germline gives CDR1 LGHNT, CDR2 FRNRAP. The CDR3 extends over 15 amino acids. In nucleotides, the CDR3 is TGTGCTAGTGGTTTAGGACAGGGAAACACCGGGGAGCTGTTTTTT. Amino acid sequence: CASGLGQGNTGELFF.